What follows are 19 T cell receptor beta chains derived from one specimen sequenced in a study of cytomegalovirus exposure and HLA in healthy donors. It was with 60 Vbeta and 13 Jbeta primers that the PCR ran. Clones were read by immunoSEQ multiplex PCR, and TCRdb kept only the in-frame ones, dropping some. The sample lists some 170,000 clones, about 79% occurring once. Sequencing was performed on PBMCs. These receptors were taken from a man in his forties in good health and CMV-seropositive.

The V gene is TRBV6-1, the J gene TRBJ2-7, with D tentatively TRBD1 (7 bases). The germline CDR1 and CDR2 sequences are MNHNS and SASEGT. CDR3 length: 13 amino acids. Trimming left V 5 bases short and J 9 bases short, with 17 bases between. For the CDR3, the DNA is TGTGCCAGCAGTAACCAGGGGGGTGGGGTGCAGTACTTC. Encoded protein: CASSNQGGGVQYF.

V and J are TRBV5-1 and TRBJ1-2; 8 bases fit TRBD1. Germline V gives CDR1 SGHRS, CDR2 YFSETQ. The CDR3 loop spans 13 amino acids. V lost 4 bases and J lost 3; bases outside the gene matches: 2. CDR3 in DNA: TGCGCCAGCAGCGCGACAGGGGACTATGGCTACACCTTC. This encodes CASSATGDYGYTF.

V is TRBV2 and J is TRBJ1-3; tentative D call: TRBD1 (6 bases). The germline V and J ends were trimmed by 1 base and 0 bases, with 13 bases remaining between them. From germline, CDR1 is SNHLY and CDR2 FYNNEI. The CDR3 spans 17 residues. This CDR3 reads CASSEGEGGPSGNTIYF. As DNA, the CDR3 is TGTGCCAGCAGTGAAGGGGAGGGGGGTCCCTCTGGAAACACCATATATTTT.

This chain uses TRBV16 with TRBJ2-7; 9 bases match TRBD1. The CDR3 totals 15 residues. Germline assignment: CDR1 KGHSY and CDR2 FQNENV. Trimming took 4 bases from V and 3 from J; bases not matched to a gene: 7. CDR3 bases: TGTGCCAGCAGCCTATTAGGGACAGGGAACTACGAGCAGTACTTC. Translated: CASSLLGTGNYEQYF.

V gene TRBV2 combines with J gene TRBJ1-1; TRBD1 matches 10 bases. V trimming: 5 bases; J trimming: 1 base; junction bases outside the gene matches: 1. This CDR3 is 14 amino acids long. From germline, CDR1 is SNHLY and CDR2 FYNNEI. In DNA, the CDR3 is TGTGCCAGCAGTCGGGACAGGGGGAACACTGAAGCTTTCTTT. Translation gives CASSRDRGNTEAFF. Drawing the rest from reference TRBV2 and TRBJ1-1, the complete variable domain is EPEVTQTPSHQVTQMGQEVILRCVPISNHLYFYWYRQILGQKVEFLVSFYNNEISEKSEIFDDQFSVERPDGSNFTLKIRSTKLEDSAMYFCASSRDRGNTEAFFGQGTRLTVV.

This rearrangement joins TRBV2 to TRBJ2-5, with TRBD1 matching 7 bases. The DNA matches TRBJ2-7 better at its end, which makes the J call doubtful. The length of the CDR3 is 14 residues. Germline values: CDR1 SNHLY, CDR2 FYNNEI. CDR3 amino acids: CASRGQMDSYEQYF. The CDR3 DNA reads TGTGCCAGCAGGGGACAGATGGACTCCTACGAGCAGTACTTC.

The chain joins TRBV5-1 to TRBJ2-1; 12 nucleotides align to TRBD2. The CDR3 covers 14 residues. CDR1 is SGHRS and CDR2 is YFSETQ in the germline V gene. Trimming removed 0 bases from V and 15 bases from J; junction bases left unmatched: 7. The chain's CDR3 is CASSLGTSGTLLFF. The CDR3, as DNA: TGCGCCAGCAGCTTGGGGACTAGCGGGACGTTGCTGTTCTTC.

The chain combines TRBV6-5 with TRBJ1-2; 7 nucleotides match TRBD1. The CDR3 is made up of 13 amino acids. Germline CDR1 reads MNHEY; CDR2 reads SVGAGI. The ends lost 6 bases at V and 3 bases at J; junction bases unmatched: 4. CDR3 sequence reads: CASRGTVDYGYTF. The CDR3 DNA follows: TGTGCCAGCAGGGGGACAGTGGACTATGGCTACACCTTC.

This clone appeared once. The V gene is TRBV5-8, the J gene TRBJ2-7, with 8 bases fitting TRBD2. Losses at the gene ends were 5 bases for V and 1 base for J; bases not matched to a gene: 8. The CDR3 sequence is 15 residues long. CDR1 and CDR2 (germline): SGHTS, YDEGEE. The CDR3 nucleotides are TGTGCCAGCAGACGAGGTGGCGGGAGGTCCTACGAGCAGTACTTC. This translates into CASRRGGGRSYEQYF.

J is TRBJ2-7 and V is TRBV7-9, with D perhaps TRBD2 (6 bases). In germline, CDR1 is SEHNR, CDR2 FQNEAQ (reference sequence). This CDR3 is 16 amino acids long. V was trimmed by 0 bases and J by 4 bases, leaving 16 bases between them. The CDR3 reads CASSLALGTSSYEQYF. In DNA form, the CDR3 reads TGTGCCAGCAGCTTAGCCCTCGGTACTAGCTCGTACGAGCAGTACTTC.

V is TRBV5-1 and J is TRBJ2-5; 7 positions agree with TRBD1. The J call may not be correct, given that the DNA end is closer to TRBJ2-7. CDR3 size: 14 residues. Per the germline V gene, CDR1 is SGHRS and CDR2 is YFSETQ. CDR3 loop: CASSFANRGYEQYF. The CDR3 coding sequence is TGCGCCAGCAGCTTCGCAAACAGGGGCTACGAGCAGTACTTC.

Turning to this clone: Other DNA sequences of this sample code for an identical CDR3. The chain is built from TRBV28 and TRBJ2-7, with 8 positions matching TRBD2. With 6 bases clipped from V and 1 base from J, the junction kept 8 bases outside the gene matches. The CDR3 is made up of 15 amino acids. CDR1 is MDHEN and CDR2 is SYDVKM in the germline V gene. CDR3 in DNA: TGTGCCAGCAGCCCTACTAGCGGAGGGTCCTACGAGCAGTACTTC. This gives the protein CASSPTSGGSYEQYF.

This chain connects TRBV28 to TRBJ1-5, with D possibly being TRBD1 (5 bases). Germline V gene lookup returns CDR1 MDHEN and CDR2 SYDVKM. V lost 5 bases and J 0 bases, leaving 8 bases between the germline ends. The CDR3 loop spans 14 amino acids. CDR3 in amino acids: CASSRQNSNQPQHF. DNA of the CDR3: TGTGCCAGCAGTCGACAGAATAGCAATCAGCCCCAGCATTTT.

V usage is TRBV6-1 and J usage is TRBJ1-5; D unresolved. Trimming removed 0 bases at V and 0 bases at J, with 6 bases between. From germline, CDR1 is MNHNS and CDR2 SASEGT. The length of the CDR3 is 15 residues. Written as DNA, the CDR3 is TGTGCCAGCAGTGAAGCGTCACTTAGCAATCAGCCCCAGCATTTT. Protein: CASSEASLSNQPQHF.

The chain employs TRBV7-3 and TRBJ1-1, with D possibly being TRBD1 (5 bases). The CDR3 runs 11 residues. Trimming took 5 bases from V and 7 from J, leaving 8 bases between them. From germline, CDR1 is SGHTA and CDR2 FQGTGA. The CDR3 here is CASSDGGEAFF. In nucleotides, the CDR3 is TGTGCCAGCAGCGACGGGGGTGAAGCTTTCTTT.

This sequence joins TRBV7-6 and TRBJ1-3; weak D call: TRBD1 (5 bases). The germline V gene encodes CDR1 SGHVS and CDR2 FNYEAQ. With 4 bases removed from V and 8 bases from J, the gap between germline ends came to 15 bases. The CDR3 consists of 14 residues. CDR3 nucleotide sequence: TGTGCCAGCAGCTACTCTCCATCGGGGGACACCATATATTTT. This encodes CASSYSPSGDTIYF. The full variable domain, completed using reference TRBV7-6 and TRBJ1-3, is GAGVSQSPRYKVTKRGQDVALRCDPISGHVSLYWYRQALGQGPEFLTYFNYEAQQDKSGLPNDRFSAERPEGSISTLTIQRTEQRDSAMYRCASSYSPSGDTIYFGEGSWLTVV.

This clone has just a few counts. This CDR3 reads CASSLGPGTGGANEKLFF. In DNA, the CDR3 is TGCGCCAGCAGCTTGGGACCCGGGACAGGGGGTGCTAATGAAAAACTGTTTTTT. The J gene is TRBJ1-4, the V gene TRBV5-1; 11 bases are shared with TRBD1. The junction had 7 bases not matched to a gene; V was cut back by 0 bases and J by 3 bases. The CDR3 has 18 residues. Per germline, CDR1 SGHRS and CDR2 YFSETQ.

This clone turned up a few times. The CDR3 DNA reads TGTGCCAGCGGGGGGACCCCCTCCTACGAGCAGTACTTC. Translation: CASGGTPSYEQYF. The chain recombines TRBV28 with TRBJ2-7; D is possibly TRBD2 (6 bases). V shed 8 bases and J shed 0 bases, with 11 bases lying between them. CDR1 and CDR2 from the germline V gene are MDHEN and SYDVKM. The CDR3 contains 13 residues. The full variable domain, its missing parts supplied by reference TRBV28 and TRBJ2-7, is DVKVTQSSRYLVKRTGEKVFLECVQDMDHENMFWYRQDPGLGLRLIYFSYDVKMKEKGDIPEGYSVSREKKERFSLILESASTNQTSMYLCASGGTPSYEQYFGPGTRLTVT.

For this clone: This specimen includes other DNA sequences encoding the same CDR3. This rearrangement joins TRBV6-1 to TRBJ1-5; TRBD1 might be the D (5 bases). The germline gives CDR1 MNHNS, CDR2 SASEGT. This CDR3 has 14 residues. The germline V and J ends were trimmed by 1 base and 6 bases, with 10 bases remaining between them. The CDR3 DNA follows: TGTGCCAGCAGTGAAGGGCAGGGTAGTCAGCCCCAGCATTTT. It is translated as CASSEGQGSQPQHF.